This T cell receptor beta chain appears in the sequencing data of a study of control samples from healthy donors and cancer patients. The protocol was immunoSEQ multiplex PCR, while the TCRdb copy is restricted to in-frame clones and leaves out a portion. Of around 96,000 clones listed, more than 85% are singletons. This CDR3 has 13 residues. The V end lost 6 bases, the J end lost 6 bases, and 12 bases lay between the germline ends. This chain connects TRBV12-3 or TRBV12-4 to TRBJ1-5; unclear D gene. The receptor was derived from a man aged 18 to 30 in good health. The sample taken for sequencing was blood. CDR3 region: CASRPSDSQPQHF. In DNA, the CDR3 is TGTGCCAGCAGGCCCTCCGATAGTCAGCCCCAGCATTTT.